This passage covers 11 T cell receptor beta chains from one sample sequenced in a study of identical twins. TCRdb re-derived calls from the 5' RACE reads in MiXCR, one entry per CDR3 protein. The sample records roughly 250,000 distinct CDR3 sequences, more than 12% being singletons. Sequencing input: memory (CD45RO+) T cells sorted from blood. All receptors derive from a woman aged 18-35 years in good health.

This clonotype was picked up a small number of times. J is TRBJ2-3 and V is TRBV10-2; TRBD2 agrees at 7 bases. The ends lost 4 bases at V and 7 bases at J; junction bases unmatched: 17. CDR3 length: 17 residues. Germline V gene sequence: CDR1 WSHSY, CDR2 SAAADI. CDR3 nucleotides: TGCGCCAGCAGTGTCCGGTTAGGGGAGGGGCCTTTATATACGCAGTATTTT. It yields the protein CASSVRLGEGPLYTQYF.

The chain employs TRBV20-1 and TRBJ2-3; D may be TRBD2 (5 bases). Germline V gene data show CDR1 as DFQATT and CDR2 as SNEGSKA (reference sequence). The CDR3 consists of 13 residues. The CDR3 loop is CSAGLLSTDTQYF. CDR3 coding DNA: TGCAGCGCGGGCCTGCTCAGCACAGATACGCAGTATTTT.

The V gene is TRBV12-3 or TRBV12-4, the J gene TRBJ1-2, with D possibly matching TRBD1 (5 bases). The CDR3 has 17 amino acids. V was clipped by 2 bases and J by 3 bases, with 19 bases between them. Here the CDR3 reads CASSLFLRPGPYYGYTF. Here the CDR3 DNA reads TGTGCCAGCAGTTTATTTCTCCGGCCAGGGCCCTACTATGGCTACACCTTC.

This clonotype appeared a few times. The genes are TRBV3-1 and TRBJ2-7; 9 bases are a match to TRBD2. V dropped 3 bases and J dropped 3; count of bases not matched to a gene: 6. This CDR3 spans 15 amino acids. Germline loops: CDR1 LGHDT, CDR2 YNNKEL (reference sequence). In DNA, the CDR3 is TGTGCCAGCAGCCAGGTAGCGGGGGCTAGCTACGAGCAGTACTTC. This gives the protein CASSQVAGASYEQYF.

The chain recombines TRBV29-1 with TRBJ2-3; 7 bases map to TRBD2. This CDR3 contains 14 residues. Germline CDR1 SQVTM, CDR2 ANQGSEA. V trimming: 8 bases; J trimming: 0 bases; junction bases outside the gene matches: 8. The CDR3 bases are TGCAGCCTCAAACCTAGCGGAAGCACAGATACGCAGTATTTT. This translates into CSLKPSGSTDTQYF.

The chain recombines TRBV6-2 or TRBV6-3 with TRBJ2-7; no definite D call. V lost 2 bases to trimming and J lost 3 bases, with 8 bases between them. Germline lookup yields CDR1 MNHEY and CDR2 SVGEGT. The CDR3 has 13 residues. The CDR3 region is CASSYRPGYEQYF. The CDR3 DNA reads as TGTGCCAGCAGTTACCGACCCGGCTACGAGCAGTACTTC.

This clonotype appeared a few times. The chain is built from TRBV27 and TRBJ1-1; D is uncertain. This CDR3 comprises 14 residues. Germline CDR1 MNHEY, CDR2 SMNVEV (reference sequence). V was pared by 5 bases and J by 6 bases, with 16 bases between. For the CDR3, the DNA is TGTGCCAGCAGTAATGGACCGCTAAATGCTGAAGCTTTCTTT. It yields the protein CASSNGPLNAEAFF.

This chain links TRBV29-1 with TRBJ2-1, with D possibly TRBD2 on 6 matching bases. There are 15 residues in the CDR3. Germline CDR1 and CDR2: SQVTM and ANQGSEA. The germline V and J ends were trimmed by 8 bases and 3 bases, with 20 bases remaining between them. The CDR3 region has the DNA TGCAGCATTACGGGACTCCTTCGGGACTACAATGAGCAGTTCTTC. Translated, it gives CSITGLLRDYNEQFF.

This chain uses TRBV7-2 with TRBJ2-2; 12 nucleotides agree with TRBD2. The V segment lost 2 bases and the J segment 7 bases; nucleotides outside the gene matches: 5. The CDR3 has 16 residues. Germline CDR1 and CDR2: SGHTA and FQGNSA. The CDR3 DNA is TGTGCCAGCAGCTTAACTAGCGGGAGGAGTGGCGGGGAGCTGTTTTTT. It translates to CASSLTSGRSGGELFF.

The table lists this clonotype with a few counts. This rearrangement joins TRBV2 to TRBJ1-3; D unresolved. The germline V and J ends were trimmed by 7 bases and 0 bases, with 13 bases remaining between them. This CDR3 spans 15 amino acids. Per germline, CDR1 SNHLY and CDR2 FYNNEI. CDR3 coding DNA: TGTGCCAGCAATCAATTTGGGAGCTCTGGAAACACCATATATTTT. Translated, it gives CASNQFGSSGNTIYF.

This clonotype has a count of ten or more. The rearrangement links TRBV29-1 to TRBJ2-1; 8 nucleotides match TRBD1. CDR1 is SQVTM, CDR2 ANQGSEA, per germline. V was clipped by 5 bases and J by 5 bases; unmatched bases: 11. The CDR3 extends over 15 amino acids. CDR3 amino acids: CSVSPQDRGNNEQFF. Here the CDR3 DNA reads TGCAGCGTTTCCCCCCAAGACAGGGGAAACAATGAGCAGTTCTTC.